What follows is one TCR beta chain and its context. This clonotype was counted between two and nine times. This receptor's antigen is unknown. Qualities for individual bases were not recorded, and no much larger clone is one base off. These data come from a study of early T cells in non-severe SARS-CoV-2 infection (dated by TCRdb to about 2021). About the investigation overall: TCR sequencing used bulk RNA from unsorted whole blood, so alpha and beta chains could not be paired. Results and caveats for the whole study, not just this receptor: VDJdb matching was skewed toward anti-spike CD8 responses, so virus-specific expansions were likely underestimated and private and CD4 specificities were missed.

A case-control design nested within a healthcare worker cohort in London, UK, was used, with weekly nasopharyngeal swab PCR tests and blood sampling performed. Healthcare workers were recruited between 23 and 31 March 2020, during the week of the UK lockdown, and were followed weekly for up to about 16 weeks. The method behind the library was 5' RACE. Instrument on record: NextSeq 500. To correct for sequencing error and PCR bias, the TCR library protocol tagged individual cDNA molecules with unique molecular identifiers. Sequencing covered both TCR alpha and beta chains, and within each sample the abundances of alpha and beta sequences were tightly co-correlated. Under the source paper's analysis protocol: Decombinator V4 was used to perform V gene, J gene and CDR3 annotation of TCR sequences. TCRs were defined as expanded if a significant change between any two time points was detected under a Poisson model with p below 0.0001. TCR abundances were normalised to the total number of TCRs sequenced per sample and were expressed as counts per million. MAIT TCRs were defined by TRAV1-2 paired with TRAJ12, TRAJ20 or TRAJ33, and iNKT TCRs by TRAV10 paired with TRAJ18. VDJdb, accessed 1 November 2021, was searched for CMV, EBV and SARS-CoV-2 annotated TCRs, with TCRs annotated for multiple antigens excluded. TCRdb redid the processing of the public reads, applying fastp at Q25 and MiXCR, and retained in-frame beta chains. When rows share a CDR3 protein, they turn into one entry using the most common DNA and genes. V and J calls and clone size were set by TCRdb, not the authors. This sample lists 25,000 to 35,000 distinct CDR3 sequences; 5.4% were detected once. In total, the top ten clones hold 20% to 25% of the sample.

Trimming removed 0 bases from V and 9 bases from J, leaving 7 bases between the germline ends. The CDR3 contains 13 residues, cysteine and phenylalanine counted. Of the read, only the CDR3 DNA is kept; its 39 bases are in frame from base 1. Looking up the germline V gene yields CDR1 SGDLS and CDR2 YYNGEE. The sequence joins TRBV9 to TRBJ1-6; the D gene remains uncertain. The sample consisted of whole blood. This TCR was sampled from an adult who was a healthcare worker with PCR-confirmed SARS-CoV-2 infection or an uninfected control (not recorded which). The CDR3 here reads CASSVEDTSPLHF. The sequenced DNA is TGTGCCAGCAGCGTAGAGGATACTTCACCCCTCCACTTT.